The source of this T cell receptor (beta chain) is a study of T cell responses to AZD1222 COVID-19 vaccine. Overall study results and limits: Without day 14 samples, only post-peak T cell repertoires were studied. Just a handful of people given AZD1222 tested seropositive at baseline. Within unmutated variant regions lay the reported targets of nearly half of spike-specific TCRs. The sample set comprised mostly white British donors with more females, and clonal diversity was possibly underestimated.

Comments on this clone: The target antigen is unknown.

Measured with immunoSEQ multiplex PCR; TCRdb has only the in-frame clones, and not every one. The sample lists approximately 110,000 clones; around 90% were seen once. CDR1 and CDR2 (germline): ENHRY, SYGVKD. This CDR3 spans 14 amino acids. V was trimmed by 0 bases and J by 7 bases, leaving 10 bases between them. This clonotype originated in an adult in good health. Sequenced material: peripheral blood, taken on day 0 of AZD1222 vaccination. The chain recombines TRBV10-3 with TRBJ2-4; D gene ambiguous. CDR3 sequence (DNA): TGTGCCATCAGTGAGTCGTGGCCTCAGAACATTCAGTACTTC. It yields the protein CAISESWPQNIQYF.